What follows describes a single T cell receptor (beta chain). The data belong to a study of T cell responses to AZD1222 COVID-19 vaccine. Germline values: CDR1 SGDLS, CDR2 YYNGEE. This CDR3 contains 16 residues. V trimming: 5 bases; J trimming: 4 bases; junction bases outside the gene matches: 8. Clones were read by immunoSEQ multiplex PCR, and TCRdb kept only the in-frame ones, dropping some. Here the sample spans approximately 120,000 clones, more than 85% being singletons. Sequencing was performed on peripheral blood, taken on day 0 of AZD1222 vaccination. The chain combines TRBV9 with TRBJ2-2; 10 bases map to TRBD2. This TCR was sampled from an adult in good health. The CDR3 DNA reads as TGTGCCAGCAGTTTAGCGGGAGGTATGGTCACCGGGGAGCTGTTTTTT. Translation: CASSLAGGMVTGELFF. Supplemented by reference TRBV9 and TRBJ2-2, the full variable domain reads DSGVTQTPKHLITATGQRVTLRCSPRSGDLSVYWYQQSLDQGLQFLIQYYNGEERAKGNILERFSAQQFPDLHSELNLSSLELGDSALYFCASSLAGGMVTGELFFGEGSRLTVL.